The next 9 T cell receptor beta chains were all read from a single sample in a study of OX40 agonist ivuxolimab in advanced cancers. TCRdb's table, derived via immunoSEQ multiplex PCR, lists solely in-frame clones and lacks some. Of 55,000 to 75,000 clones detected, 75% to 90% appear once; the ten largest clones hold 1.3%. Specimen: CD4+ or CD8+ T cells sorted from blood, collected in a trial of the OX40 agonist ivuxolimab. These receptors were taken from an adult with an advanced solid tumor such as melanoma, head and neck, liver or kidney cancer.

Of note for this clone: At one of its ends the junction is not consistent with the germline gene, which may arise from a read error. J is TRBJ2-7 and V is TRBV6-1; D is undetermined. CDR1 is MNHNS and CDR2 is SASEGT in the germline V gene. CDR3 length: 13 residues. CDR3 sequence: CASSGGPSDEQYF. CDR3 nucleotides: TGTGCCAGCTCAGGCGGACCCTCCGACGAGCAGTACTTC.

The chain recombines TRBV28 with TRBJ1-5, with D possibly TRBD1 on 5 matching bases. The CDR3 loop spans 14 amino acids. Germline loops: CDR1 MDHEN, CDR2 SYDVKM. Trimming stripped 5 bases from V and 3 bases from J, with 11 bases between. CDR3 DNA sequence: TGTGCCAGCAGTGGGGCGGGGACCAATCAGCCCCAGCATTTT. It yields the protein CASSGAGTNQPQHF.

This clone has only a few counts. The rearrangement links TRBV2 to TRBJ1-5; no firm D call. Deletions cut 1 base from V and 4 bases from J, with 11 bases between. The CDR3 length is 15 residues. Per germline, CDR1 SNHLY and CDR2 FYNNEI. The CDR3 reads CASSEEYSPNQPQHF. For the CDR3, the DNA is TGTGCCAGCAGTGAAGAATACAGCCCAAATCAGCCCCAGCATTTT.

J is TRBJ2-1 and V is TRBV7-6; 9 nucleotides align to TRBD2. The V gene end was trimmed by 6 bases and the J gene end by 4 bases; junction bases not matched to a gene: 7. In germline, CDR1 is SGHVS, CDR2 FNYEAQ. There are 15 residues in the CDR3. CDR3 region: CASSIAGDPYNEQFF. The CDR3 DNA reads TGTGCCAGCAGTATAGCGGGGGACCCTTACAATGAGCAGTTCTTC. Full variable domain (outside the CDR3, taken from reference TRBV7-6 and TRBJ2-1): GAGVSQSPRYKVTKRGQDVALRCDPISGHVSLYWYRQALGQGPEFLTYFNYEAQQDKSGLPNDRFSAERPEGSISTLTIQRTEQRDSAMYRCASSIAGDPYNEQFFGPGTRLTVL.

CDR3 coding DNA: TGTGCCAGTAATCCCCGCGGAACCCAAGGGGGCACCATATATTTT. It encodes CASNPRGTQGGTIYF. The chain carries TRBV6-1 and TRBJ1-3; perhaps TRBD1 as D (6 bases). The CDR3 covers 15 residues. V gave up 9 bases and J gave up 9 bases, with 24 bases separating them. The V gene's germline CDR1 is MNHNS and CDR2 SASEGT.

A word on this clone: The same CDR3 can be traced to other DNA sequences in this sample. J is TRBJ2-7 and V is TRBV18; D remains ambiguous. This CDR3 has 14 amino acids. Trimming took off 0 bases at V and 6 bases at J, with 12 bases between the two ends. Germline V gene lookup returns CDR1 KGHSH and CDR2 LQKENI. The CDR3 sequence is CASSPPSGFREQYF. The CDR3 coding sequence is TGTGCCAGCTCACCACCGTCAGGTTTCCGCGAGCAGTACTTC.

CDR3 coding DNA: TGTGCCAGCAGCTTGGGACAGAACCGAATTGGGAACACTGAAGCTTTCTTT. It specifies CASSLGQNRIGNTEAFF. The chain is built from TRBV11-2 and TRBJ1-1; TRBD1 matches 7 bases. The CDR3 has 17 amino acids. Looked up from germline, CDR1 is SGHAT and CDR2 is FQNNGV. The V gene end was trimmed by 3 bases and the J gene end by 1 base; junction bases not matched to a gene: 11.

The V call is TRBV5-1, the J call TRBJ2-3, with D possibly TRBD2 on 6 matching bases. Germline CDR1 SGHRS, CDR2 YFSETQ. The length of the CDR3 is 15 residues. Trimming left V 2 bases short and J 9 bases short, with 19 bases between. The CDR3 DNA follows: TGCGCCAGCAGCTTTGGAACCCTAACGGGGGACACGCAGTATTTT. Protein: CASSFGTLTGDTQYF.

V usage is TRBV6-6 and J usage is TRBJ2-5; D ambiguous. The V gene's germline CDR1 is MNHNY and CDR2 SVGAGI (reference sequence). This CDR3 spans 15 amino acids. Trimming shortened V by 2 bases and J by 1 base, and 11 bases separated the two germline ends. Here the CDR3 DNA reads TGTGCCAGCAGTTACGGCGGCAGGAGCCAAGAGACCCAGTACTTC. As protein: CASSYGGRSQETQYF.